What follows are 8 T cell receptor beta chains derived from one specimen sequenced in a study of shared clonotypes between healthy human individuals (dated by TCRdb to 2019 to 2021). Library prep was done by the immunoSEQ multiplex PCR assay. Entries here come from immuneACCESS through TCRdb and include only in-frame sequences with V and J called. Some clones fail to appear in such tables; in the studies checked, an unresolved V gene covers under half of the shortfall, and the cause of the remainder is unknown. Within this sample are around 2,000,000 clones, with 90% to 95% of them counted one time only. The ten largest clones take up 0.1% to 0.15% of the sample. The sample taken for sequencing was naive CD4+ T cells sorted from blood. In the paper's terms, the cell subset or site label means: CD45RA+ positively selected. Source of these receptors: a young man in good health.

To note about this clone: Other DNA sequences in the same sample also yield this CDR3. V usage is TRBV27 and J usage is TRBJ2-7, with TRBD2 identical over 9 bases. CDR3 length: 15 residues. From germline, CDR1 is MNHEY and CDR2 SMNVEV (reference sequence). With V trimmed by 5 bases and J by 3 bases, 8 bases remained unmatched. In DNA form, the CDR3 reads TGTGCCAGCAGTACCCGGTTAGCGGGAGACTACGAGCAGTACTTC. Protein sequence: CASSTRLAGDYEQYF.

The V call is TRBV5-6, the J call TRBJ2-7; 11 bases match TRBD2. Germline values: CDR1 SGHDT, CDR2 YYEEEE. Trimming removed 3 bases from V and 2 bases from J; junction bases left unmatched: 4. This CDR3 region has 15 residues. The CDR3 loop is CASSSGTSGPYEQYF. The CDR3 DNA sequence: TGTGCCAGCAGCTCAGGGACTAGCGGACCCTACGAGCAGTACTTC.

The chain couples TRBV23-1 to TRBJ1-5; the match to TRBD1 covers 9 bases. TRBV23-1 is reported as an ORF; its role is uncertain. CDR3 length: 16 amino acids. J lost 5 bases, V lost 2 bases, and 7 bases had no gene match. CDR3 amino acids: CASSQPWTGDDQPQHF. DNA for the CDR3: TGCGCCAGCAGTCAACCGTGGACAGGGGATGATCAGCCCCAGCATTTT.

V and J are TRBV19 and TRBJ1-1; no clear D. The V and J ends lost 5 bases and 6 bases respectively, with 10 bases between them. The CDR3 covers 12 residues. The germline V gene encodes CDR1 LNHDA and CDR2 SQIVND (reference sequence). CDR3 protein: CASSPFNSEAFF. In DNA form, the CDR3 reads TGTGCCAGTAGTCCCTTCAACTCTGAAGCTTTCTTT.

J is TRBJ1-2 and V is TRBV30; no reliable D call. V was trimmed by 3 bases and J by 10 bases, leaving 12 bases between them. The CDR3 loop spans 11 amino acids. The germline CDR1 and CDR2 sequences are GTSNPN and SVGIG (reference sequence). CDR3 nucleotide sequence: TGTGCCTGGAGCTGGGAGCGGGCCTACACCTTC. Protein product: CAWSWERAYTF. Full variable domain (missing parts from reference TRBV30 and TRBJ1-2): SQTIHQWPATLVQPVGSPLSLECTVEGTSNPNLYWYRQAAGRGLQLLFYSVGIGQISSEVPQNLSASRPQDRQFILSSKKLLLSDSGFYLCAWSWERAYTFGSGTRLTVV.

The chain employs TRBV6-5 and TRBJ1-2; D uncertain. The germline CDR1 and CDR2 sequences are MNHEY and SVGAGI. V was shortened by 6 bases and J by 5 bases, with 16 bases between the two germline ends. The CDR3 consists of 14 residues. The CDR3 bases are TGTGCCAGCAGACCCCCAGGCAGTGGGTATGGCTACACCTTC. Translated: CASRPPGSGYGYTF.

The V and J genes are TRBV29-1 and TRBJ2-7, with D unclear. The germline gives CDR1 SQVTM, CDR2 ANQGSEA. This CDR3 is 13 amino acids long. V lost 0 bases to trimming and J lost 5 bases, with 11 bases between them. CDR3 protein: CSVEDPAIHEQYF. CDR3 sequence (DNA): TGCAGCGTTGAAGATCCCGCGATCCACGAGCAGTACTTC.

This chain uses TRBV9 with TRBJ2-1; 11 bases align to TRBD2. Germline lookup yields CDR1 SGDLS and CDR2 YYNGEE. This CDR3 is built from 16 residues. J lost 9 bases, V lost 0 bases, and 8 bases had no gene match. The CDR3 coding sequence is TGTGCCAGCAGCGTAGTGACTAGCGGGACCACTCCTGAGCAGTTCTTC. It translates to CASSVVTSGTTPEQFF.